Each of the 9 T cell receptor beta chains below was sequenced from the same sample in a study of T cells in Graves' hyperthyroidism and ophthalmopathy. Amplification of TCR beta CDR3 regions used RNA as the template. RT-PCR in the first round (using the HTBI primer set) targeted the TCR CDR3. TCRdb redid the calling of the multiplex PCR reads with MiXCR, one entry per CDR3 protein. The sample consists of about 520,000 distinct CDR3 sequences, roughly 24% of them appearing once. The sequencing sample was made of blood. All receptors derive from a woman in her twenties or thirties with Graves' ophthalmopathy.

Only a few counts were recorded for this clonotype. The rearrangement joins TRBV11-2 to TRBJ2-7; 9 positions agree with TRBD1. CDR3 length: 16 amino acids. After removal of 5 bases from V and 5 bases from J, the junction contained 13 bases not matched to a gene. Germline CDR1 reads SGHAT; CDR2 reads FQNNGV. In nucleotides, the CDR3 is TGTGCCAGCAGCCCGATGACCGGGACAGGGAACAACGAGCAGTACTTC. Protein product: CASSPMTGTGNNEQYF.

This clonotype was counted at least ten times. The gene calls are TRBV29-1 and TRBJ1-1, with 9 bases fitting TRBD1. V was clipped by 6 bases and J by 1 base; unmatched bases: 6. Per germline, CDR1 SQVTM and CDR2 ANQGSEA. CDR3 length equals 14 residues. The CDR3 region is CSVPGTGTNTEAFF. The CDR3 nucleotides are TGCAGCGTACCCGGGACAGGGACGAACACTGAAGCTTTCTTT.

There are many counts of this clonotype. J is TRBJ1-1 and V is TRBV30; tentative D call: TRBD1 (6 bases). V lost 1 base to trimming and J lost 5 bases, with 17 bases between them. Per germline, CDR1 GTSNPN and CDR2 SVGIG (reference sequence). This CDR3 has 15 amino acids. CDR3 DNA sequence: TGTGCCTGGAGTGCCGTTGGCAGGGGATGGACTGAAGCTTTCTTT. As protein: CAWSAVGRGWTEAFF.

There are many counts of this clonotype. The chain couples TRBV6-5 to TRBJ1-5, with TRBD1 identical over 9 bases. J lost 4 bases, V lost 6 bases, and 4 bases had no gene match. CDR3 length: 14 residues. Germline loops: CDR1 MNHEY, CDR2 SVGAGI. In DNA, the CDR3 is TGTGCCAGCAGCAAGGGACAGGGTAATCAGCCCCAGCATTTT. Protein: CASSKGQGNQPQHF.

The chain links TRBV7-9 to TRBJ2-2; possibly TRBD1 for D (5 bases). Trimming left V 5 bases short and J 1 base short, with 11 bases between. The germline V gene encodes CDR1 SEHNR and CDR2 FQNEAQ (reference sequence). There are 15 residues in the CDR3. The CDR3 reads CASSIRVLNTGELFF. The DNA for the CDR3 is TGTGCCAGCAGCATCAGGGTTTTGAACACCGGGGAGCTGTTTTTT.

J is TRBJ2-7 and V is TRBV7-9, with 8 nucleotides matching TRBD2. After removal of 5 bases from V and 3 bases from J, the junction contained 6 bases not matched to a gene. Germline V CDR1 and CDR2: SEHNR, FQNEAQ (reference sequence). The CDR3 has 14 amino acids. The CDR3 here is CASSPEAGGYEQYF. DNA for the CDR3: TGTGCCAGCAGCCCCGAGGCGGGGGGCTACGAGCAGTACTTC.

V and J are TRBV28 and TRBJ2-7, with a tentative D call TRBD1 (5 bases). Germline-derived CDR1 and CDR2 are MDHEN and SYDVKM. Trimming shortened V by 10 bases and J by 3 bases, and 19 bases separated the two germline ends. The CDR3 is made up of 14 amino acids. This chain's CDR3 is CATQTGQGGYEQYF. In nucleotides, the CDR3 is TGTGCCACCCAAACGGGTCAGGGCGGCTACGAGCAGTACTTC.

This chain joins TRBV29-1 and TRBJ1-2, with D perhaps TRBD1 (6 bases). The CDR3 runs to 12 residues. In germline, CDR1 is SQVTM, CDR2 ANQGSEA. Trimming stripped 6 bases from V and 8 bases from J, with 16 bases between. CDR3 residues: CSVSQGREGYTF. CDR3 nucleotides: TGCAGCGTGTCCCAGGGGCGGGAAGGCTACACCTTC.

This clonotype was found many times. This chain connects TRBV11-2 to TRBJ2-5; D unresolved. This CDR3 has 14 amino acids. Germline V gene data show CDR1 as SGHAT and CDR2 as FQNNGV. V was pared by 5 bases and J by 2 bases, with 12 bases between. The CDR3 spells CASSRTAPQETQYF. The DNA for the CDR3 is TGTGCCAGCAGCCGGACGGCCCCTCAAGAGACCCAGTACTTC.